This TCR beta chain was recorded in a study of shared clonotypes between healthy human individuals. Study as a whole: CD8 memory received one plate per donor, CD8 naive two, CD4 memory three and CD4 naive three.

The CDR3 is made up of 14 amino acids. V gave up 5 bases and J gave up 4 bases, with 14 bases separating them. CDR1 is KGHSH and CDR2 is LQKENI in the germline V gene. Some clones are missing from TCRdb's copy, which holds only in-frame ones; the method was immunoSEQ multiplex PCR. This table has about 1.4 million clones, roughly 96% appearing once. The V and J genes are TRBV18 and TRBJ2-5; D call uncertain. The receptor's source is a man aged 25-40 years in good health. Sequenced sample: naive CD4+ T cells sorted from blood. The subset denotes: CD45RA+ positively selected. CDR3 protein: CASSKPRDGETQYF. The CDR3 DNA reads as TGTGCCAGCTCAAAGCCGCGTGATGGAGAGACCCAGTACTTC.